These 2 T cell receptor beta chains came from one sample sequenced in a study of Ad26.COV2.S vaccination and SARS-CoV-2 variants. Treatment defined: some 20 received Ad26.COV2.S at low or high dose, single or two shots; a few received placebo; per-sample allocation not given. Day 63 following the first vaccine or placebo injection was when the samples were taken. Here immunoSEQ multiplex PCR was the method, and the copy in TCRdb shows in-frame clones only, minus some. Of about 480,000 clones listed, roughly 87% are singletons. Here the sequenced sample was peripheral blood, taken in a trial of Ad26.COV2.S vaccine versus placebo. The receptors originated from a person aged 18 to 59 who received the Ad26.COV2.S COVID-19 vaccine or a placebo.

The chain recombines TRBV30 with TRBJ1-2; D remains unclear. Germline CDR1 and CDR2: GTSNPN and SVGIG (reference sequence). The CDR3 contains 12 residues. Trimming cost V 5 bases and J 7 bases, with 14 bases left between them. The CDR3: CAWAATGVGYTF. The CDR3 nucleotides read TGTGCCTGGGCAGCGACGGGAGTTGGCTACACCTTC.

V usage is TRBV4-3 and J usage is TRBJ2-1, with 11 bases aligning to TRBD2. This CDR3 is 16 amino acids long. Germline CDR1 LGHNA, CDR2 YSLEER. V shed 1 base and J 8 bases; nucleotides not matched to a gene: 7. The chain's CDR3 is CASSQAGLAGGDEQFF. In nucleotides, the CDR3 is TGCGCCAGCAGCCAAGCAGGCCTAGCGGGAGGCGATGAGCAGTTCTTC.